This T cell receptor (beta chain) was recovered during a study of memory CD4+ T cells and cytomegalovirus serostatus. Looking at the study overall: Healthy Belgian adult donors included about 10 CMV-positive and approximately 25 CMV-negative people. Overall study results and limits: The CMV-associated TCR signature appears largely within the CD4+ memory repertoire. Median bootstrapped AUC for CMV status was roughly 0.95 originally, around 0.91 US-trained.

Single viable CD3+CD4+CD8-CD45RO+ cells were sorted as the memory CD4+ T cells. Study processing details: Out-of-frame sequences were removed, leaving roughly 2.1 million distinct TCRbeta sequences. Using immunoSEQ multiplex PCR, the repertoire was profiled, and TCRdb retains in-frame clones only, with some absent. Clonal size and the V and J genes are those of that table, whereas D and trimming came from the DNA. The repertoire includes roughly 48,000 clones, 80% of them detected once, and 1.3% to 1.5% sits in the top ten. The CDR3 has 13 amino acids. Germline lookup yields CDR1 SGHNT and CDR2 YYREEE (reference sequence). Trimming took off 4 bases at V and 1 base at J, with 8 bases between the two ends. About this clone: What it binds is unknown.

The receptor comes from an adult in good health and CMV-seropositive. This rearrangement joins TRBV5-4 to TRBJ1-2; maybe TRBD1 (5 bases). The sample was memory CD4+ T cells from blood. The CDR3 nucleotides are TGTGCCAGCAGCCCCGGGGGTAACTATGGCTACACCTTC. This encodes CASSPGGNYGYTF.